This T cell receptor (beta chain) was captured by sequencing in a study of T cells after yellow fever vaccination. For this clonotype: Its antigen is currently unknown.

Germline CDR1 reads MNHNS; CDR2 reads SASEGT. Trimming shortened V by 3 bases and J by 0 bases, and 6 bases separated the two germline ends. The CDR3 is made up of 14 amino acids. TCRdb fed the 5' RACE reads into MiXCR, producing one record per CDR3 protein. The sample holds a few hundred thousand distinct CDR3 sequences, about 3% seen once. Study findings and constraints: Peaking on day 5 versus 15, the secondary response was faster but weaker.

The sequence was collected from a man aged 18 to 30 who received the YFV17D yellow fever vaccine. Sequencing used CD4+ T cells sorted from PBMCs, obtained 10 days after the yellow fever booster vaccination. The chain joins TRBV6-1 to TRBJ2-4; D gene uncertain. CDR3 in DNA: TGTGCCAGCAGTGACCACCTAGCCAAAAACATTCAGTACTTC. The encoded protein is CASSDHLAKNIQYF.